This T cell receptor beta chain was profiled in a study of OX40 agonist ivuxolimab in advanced cancers. Study in general: Enrolled patients in dose escalation had cancers that were hepatocellular carcinoma, melanoma, renal cell or head and neck cancer.

Generated by immunoSEQ multiplex PCR, the TCRdb table keeps only in-frame clones and is missing some. Found here are roughly 60,000 clones, 84% of them singletons; the top ten hold 2% to 2.5%. Trimming pared 3 bases from V and 0 bases from J, leaving 26 bases between. The CDR3 is 20 amino acids. The germline V gene encodes CDR1 ENHRY and CDR2 SYGVKD. Study results and caveats: More expanded clones were seen, on average, in CD8+ T cells than in CD4+.

If patients had autoimmune disease history or systemic immunosuppression, they were excluded. Of note for this clone: Its specificity is not known.

The chain recombines TRBV10-3 with TRBJ1-1; a possible D gene is TRBD1 (6 bases). This clonotype originated in an adult with an advanced solid tumor such as melanoma, head and neck, liver or kidney cancer. This specimen consisted of CD4+ or CD8+ T cells sorted from blood, obtained in a trial of the OX40 agonist ivuxolimab. DNA of the CDR3: TGTGCCATCAGTGACCCTCTTCGAGGTGGACAGTCTTCCATGAACACTGAAGCTTTCTTT. It codes for CAISDPLRGGQSSMNTEAFF.